These 29 T cell receptor beta chains were all obtained from the same sample, sequenced in a study of cytomegalovirus exposure and HLA in healthy donors. The study ran its PCR with 60 Vbeta and 13 Jbeta primers. The repertoire was sequenced with immunoSEQ multiplex PCR; TCRdb's copy has only in-frame clones and lacks some. The profile covers nearly 65,000 clones, with roughly 70% appearing a single time and 4.5% to 5.5% taken by the ten largest. The sequenced sample consisted of PBMCs. These TCRs come from a man over 45 in good health and CMV-seronegative.

This sequence joins TRBV5-1 and TRBJ2-5; TRBD2 might be the D (7 bases). The CDR3 contains 15 residues. Germline CDR1 reads SGHRS; CDR2 reads YFSETQ. Trimming cost V 4 bases and J 2 bases, with 15 bases left between them. CDR3 residues: CASSGGGGKQETQYF. The CDR3 bases are TGCGCCAGCAGCGGTGGGGGGGGCAAACAAGAGACCCAGTACTTC.

This chain uses TRBV6-1 with TRBJ2-5; 9 bases fit TRBD2. This CDR3 is 16 amino acids long. After removal of 4 bases from V and 2 bases from J, the junction contained 8 bases not matched to a gene. CDR1 is MNHNS, CDR2 SASEGT, per germline. The CDR3 region has the DNA TGTGCCAGCAGTGTGCAACGCGGGGGGGTTCAAGAGACCCAGTACTTC. Translation gives CASSVQRGGVQETQYF.

This chain uses TRBV29-1 with TRBJ2-5; TRBD1 matches at 8 bases. J was trimmed by 4 bases and V by 6 bases; bases with no gene match: 4. CDR1 is SQVTM and CDR2 is ANQGSEA in the germline V gene. The CDR3 loop spans 12 amino acids. The CDR3 DNA follows: TGCAGCGTGGTTACAGGGGGAGAGACCCAGTACTTC. Protein product: CSVVTGGETQYF.

V gene TRBV21-1 combines with J gene TRBJ1-2. TRBV21-1 is described as a pseudogene. The CDR3 runs to 12 residues. The CDR3, as DNA: TGTGCCAGCAGCAACAGGAGGGGACTCTACACCTTC. Translated, it gives CASSNRRGLYTF.

The CDR3 region is CASSLSRSGNSPLHF. CDR3 DNA: TGTGCCAGCAGTTTAAGCAGGAGCGGTAATTCACCCCTCCACTTT. V and J are TRBV27 and TRBJ1-6, with D hard to call. Germline V gives CDR1 MNHEY, CDR2 SMNVEV (reference sequence). This CDR3 contains 15 residues. Trimming removed 2 bases from V and 6 bases from J, with 11 bases in between.

A few counts support this clone. The chain carries TRBV6-6 and TRBJ1-1; no reliable D call. Trimming removed 6 bases from V and 9 bases from J, with 20 bases in between. The V gene's germline CDR1 is MNHNY and CDR2 SVGAGI (reference sequence). The CDR3 loop spans 14 amino acids. Here the CDR3 reads CASSLGRVVGKAFF. CDR3 DNA: TGTGCCAGCAGCCTCGGGAGGGTCGTCGGAAAAGCTTTCTTT.

The CDR3 is CASSPRGQGSGGKLFF. The CDR3 DNA sequence: TGTGCCAGCAGCCCCCGAGGACAGGGCTCAGGGGGAAAACTGTTTTTT. V usage is TRBV4-2 and J usage is TRBJ1-4; 8 bases line up with TRBD1. V was clipped by 4 bases and J by 10 bases; unmatched bases: 14. This CDR3 is built from 16 residues. Germline-derived CDR1 and CDR2 are LGHNA and YNFKEQ.

The chain employs TRBV14 and TRBJ2-5, with D maybe TRBD1 (6 bases). V was pared by 4 bases and J by 4 bases, with 16 bases between. Germline V gene lookup returns CDR1 SGHDN and CDR2 FVKESK. This CDR3 has 15 residues. The CDR3 DNA reads TGTGCCAGCAGCCCCAACAGGGCTGCGGGAGAGACCCAGTACTTC. As protein: CASSPNRAAGETQYF.

This clone was seen once. The J gene is TRBJ2-7, the V gene TRBV6-5, with 11 positions matching TRBD1. Germline V gives CDR1 MNHEY, CDR2 SVGAGI. The CDR3 loop spans 15 amino acids. After removal of 5 bases from V and 1 base from J, the junction contained 4 bases not matched to a gene. CDR3 in amino acids: CASSRTGGASYEQYF. CDR3 DNA: TGTGCCAGCAGTAGGACAGGGGGCGCTTCCTACGAGCAGTACTTC.

The chain joins TRBV9 to TRBJ1-2; weak D call: TRBD1 (6 bases). V was trimmed by 0 bases and J by 0 bases, leaving 12 bases between them. This CDR3 contains 16 residues. The germline gives CDR1 SGDLS, CDR2 YYNGEE. Here the CDR3 DNA reads TGTGCCAGCAGCGTAGGGACAGCCCTAGCTAACTATGGCTACACCTTC. It is translated as CASSVGTALANYGYTF.

CDR3 bases: TGTGCCAGCAGCGTAGGGGGGCGCGGATCACCCCTCCACTTT. This translates into CASSVGGRGSPLHF. The chain employs TRBV9 and TRBJ1-6; possible D gene TRBD1, 6 bases. The V end lost 0 bases, the J end lost 10 bases, and 11 bases lay between the germline ends. The CDR3 has 14 amino acids. Germline lookup yields CDR1 SGDLS and CDR2 YYNGEE.

Only a few counts were recorded for this clone. This sequence joins TRBV9 and TRBJ1-2, with TRBD1 matching 8 bases. Per the germline V gene, CDR1 is SGDLS and CDR2 is YYNGEE. CDR3 length: 15 residues. The V gene end was trimmed by 4 bases and the J gene end by 4 bases; junction bases not matched to a gene: 9. The chain's CDR3 is CASSTGQGLFYGYTF. CDR3 bases: TGTGCCAGCAGCACCGGACAGGGACTTTTCTATGGCTACACCTTC.

The V and J genes are TRBV9 and TRBJ1-5; D is undetermined. The CDR3 extends over 15 amino acids. CDR1 is SGDLS and CDR2 is YYNGEE in the germline V gene. Trimming took 0 bases from V and 4 from J, leaving 11 bases between them. The CDR3 DNA follows: TGTGCCAGCAGCGTAGACAGTTCTTTTAATCAGCCCCAGCATTTT. This gives the protein CASSVDSSFNQPQHF.

The chain couples TRBV7-8 to TRBJ1-6, with D hard to call. V lost 1 base to trimming and J lost 10 bases, with 11 bases between them. The CDR3 length is 14 residues. Germline lookup yields CDR1 SGHVS and CDR2 FQNEAQ. Here the CDR3 DNA reads TGTGCCAGCAGCTTAGAGGTAGACGGGTCACCCCTCCACTTT. Translation gives CASSLEVDGSPLHF.

V and J are TRBV13 and TRBJ1-1; TRBD1 aligns across 7 bases. The CDR3 extends over 16 amino acids. V shed 5 bases and J 4 bases; nucleotides not matched to a gene: 13. Germline CDR1 and CDR2: PRHDT and FYEKMQ (reference sequence). CDR3 sequence reads: CASSRAGTAVSTEAFF. The CDR3 coding sequence is TGTGCCAGCAGCCGAGCCGGGACAGCGGTGAGCACTGAAGCTTTCTTT.

This clone was observed a handful of times. CDR3: CASSRTGVSEQYF. CDR3 DNA sequence: TGTGCCAGCAGCCGGACAGGGGTAAGCGAGCAGTACTTC. The chain combines TRBV28 with TRBJ2-7; 9 bases line up with TRBD1. The CDR3 length is 13 residues. Germline assignment: CDR1 MDHEN and CDR2 SYDVKM. The ends lost 6 bases at V and 6 bases at J; junction bases unmatched: 6.

The rearrangement joins TRBV7-6 to TRBJ2-3; D call uncertain. Looked up from germline, CDR1 is SGHVS and CDR2 is FNYEAQ. V dropped 4 bases and J dropped 6 bases, with 11 bases sitting between them. The CDR3 contains 13 residues. This CDR3 reads CASSSRLWDTQYF. The CDR3 coding sequence is TGTGCCAGCAGCTCCAGACTCTGGGATACGCAGTATTTT.

The chain uses TRBV14 and TRBJ2-2, with 10 positions matching TRBD1. The V gene's germline CDR1 is SGHDN and CDR2 FVKESK. The CDR3 totals 16 residues. V lost 6 bases to trimming and J lost 12 bases; unmatched junction nucleotides: 16. The CDR3 spells CASRPTGGGHSRKLFF. The CDR3 DNA reads TGTGCCAGCAGACCGACAGGGGGCGGGCATTCCAGGAAGCTGTTTTTT. The whole variable domain, remainder taken from reference TRBV14 and TRBJ2-2, is EAGVTQFPSHSVIEKGQTVTLRCDPISGHDNLYWYRRVMGKEIKFLLHFVKESKQDESGMPNNRFLAERTGGTYSTLKVQPAELEDSGVYFCASRPTGGGHSRKLFFGEGSRLTVL.

The chain links TRBV5-6 to TRBJ2-5; D call uncertain. V was clipped by 1 base and J by 5 bases, with 3 bases between them. CDR3 length: 11 residues. Germline CDR1 SGHDT, CDR2 YYEEEE. The CDR3 protein is CASSLRETQYF. CDR3 sequence (DNA): TGTGCCAGCAGCTTGCGGGAGACCCAGTACTTC.

The chain combines TRBV13 with TRBJ1-2; maybe TRBD1 (5 bases). The V gene lost 3 bases and the J gene lost 0 bases, with 11 bases spanning the gap. Germline lookup yields CDR1 PRHDT and CDR2 FYEKMQ (reference sequence). This CDR3 region has 15 residues. The CDR3 DNA sequence: TGTGCCAGCAGCTTGGGCCGGGGGGCTAACTATGGCTACACCTTC. Translation: CASSLGRGANYGYTF.

This rearrangement joins TRBV6-5 to TRBJ1-4; tentatively, D is TRBD1 (5 bases). Per germline, CDR1 MNHEY and CDR2 SVGAGI. V was clipped by 7 bases and J by 3 bases, with 15 bases between them. The CDR3 covers 15 residues. Written as DNA, the CDR3 is TGTGCCAGCAAATGGGGTCAAGGGGCTAATGAAAAACTGTTTTTT. It specifies CASKWGQGANEKLFF.

The chain carries TRBV4-2 and TRBJ2-1; 10 nucleotides line up with TRBD1. Germline CDR1 is LGHNA and CDR2 is YNFKEQ. This CDR3 has 15 amino acids. After removal of 4 bases from V and 6 bases from J, the junction contained 6 bases not matched to a gene. CDR3 sequence: CASSPWDRGGNEQFF. CDR3 sequence (DNA): TGTGCCAGCAGCCCGTGGGACAGGGGAGGCAATGAGCAGTTCTTC.

This chain links TRBV11-1 with TRBJ2-5, with D possibly TRBD1 on 5 matching bases. V shed 5 bases and J shed 3 bases, with 16 bases lying between them. The CDR3 consists of 15 residues. Germline CDR1 and CDR2: SGHAT and FQDESV (reference sequence). The DNA for the CDR3 is TGTGCCAGCAGCACAAGGGGCGACCGGAAAGAGACCCAGTACTTC. Translation: CASSTRGDRKETQYF.

J is TRBJ2-4 and V is TRBV7-9, with 9 bases lining up with TRBD1. From germline, CDR1 is SEHNR and CDR2 FQNEAQ (reference sequence). The trim removed 5 bases at V and 1 base at J, leaving 6 bases unmatched. The CDR3 is made up of 16 amino acids. CDR3 nucleotides: TGTGCCAGCAGCCCTCAGACAGGGGGGGCCAAAAACATTCAGTACTTC. Translation: CASSPQTGGAKNIQYF.

The count of this clone is one. The chain combines TRBV10-2 with TRBJ1-2; the D gene is possibly TRBD1 (5 bases). The CDR3 contains 11 residues. The germline V and J ends were trimmed by 10 bases and 8 bases, with 14 bases remaining between them. In germline, CDR1 is WSHSY, CDR2 SAAADI. CDR3 in amino acids: CATEAGYGYTF. CDR3 bases: TGCGCCACCGAAGCAGGGTACGGCTACACCTTC.

V usage is TRBV5-4 and J usage is TRBJ2-3, with 9 bases fitting TRBD2. The trim removed 5 bases at V and 1 base at J, leaving 8 bases unmatched. The CDR3 consists of 16 residues. CDR1 SGHNT and CDR2 YYREEE come from the germline V gene (reference sequence). The CDR3 region is CASRSRAGGGTDTQYF. DNA of the CDR3: TGTGCCAGCAGGTCCAGGGCGGGGGGGGGCACAGATACGCAGTATTTT.

V gene TRBV5-1 combines with J gene TRBJ1-1, with D possibly matching TRBD1 (6 bases). Germline V gene lookup returns CDR1 SGHRS and CDR2 YFSETQ. Trimming cost V 1 base and J 4 bases, with 14 bases left between them. This CDR3 contains 15 residues. The CDR3 protein is CASSLTGSVGTEAFF. The CDR3 coding sequence is TGCGCCAGCAGCTTGACAGGGAGTGTGGGCACTGAAGCTTTCTTT.

This clone was counted only a few times. The chain employs TRBV11-2 and TRBJ2-4, with a weak D call TRBD1 (6 bases). The CDR3 covers 15 residues. V lost 7 bases, J lost 2 bases, and 15 bases lay in between. Germline CDR1 is SGHAT and CDR2 is FQNNGV. The CDR3 is CASIDLRGPKNIQYF. DNA of the CDR3: TGTGCCAGCATCGACCTCAGGGGACCCAAAAACATTCAGTACTTC.

CDR3 sequence: CASTVVSSGGGEQYF. The CDR3, as DNA: TGCGCCAGCACCGTGGTATCTAGCGGGGGGGGCGAGCAGTACTTC. The genes are TRBV5-1 and TRBJ2-7; 12 positions match TRBD2. Germline CDR1 reads SGHRS; CDR2 reads YFSETQ. J gave up 6 bases and V 6 bases, and 10 bases lay outside the gene matches. The CDR3 sequence is 15 residues long.